A single sample gave rise to the 24 T cell receptor beta chains below, sequenced in a study of vaccination effects on CD4 cells after COVID-19. Their target antigens are unknown. Following a roughly eleven-day culture, CD4+ T cells were purified. Produced via immunoSEQ multiplex PCR; TCRdb's table is partial and in-frame only. The table includes roughly 48,000 clones, 50% to 80% detected once. The input for sequencing was CD4+ T cells from PBMCs cultured without peptide, taken before COVID-19 vaccination. The receptor source for this set is a human donor who received a COVID-19 vaccine.

V gene TRBV5-1 combines with J gene TRBJ1-3, with D maybe TRBD1 (5 bases). Germline CDR1 reads SGHRS; CDR2 reads YFSETQ. This CDR3 has 14 amino acids. V lost 4 bases, J lost 0 bases, and 8 bases lay in between. CDR3 in DNA: TGCGCCAGCAGCGCTGACAGCTCTGGAAACACCATATATTTT. Translating it yields CASSADSSGNTIYF.

The chain couples TRBV30 to TRBJ2-5; the D gene could be TRBD1 or TRBD2 (5 bases each). Germline V CDR1 and CDR2: GTSNPN, SVGIG (reference sequence). V was clipped by 0 bases and J by 7 bases, with 21 bases between them. The CDR3 is made up of 16 amino acids. This CDR3 reads CAWSVLGKGPSGTQYF. The DNA of the CDR3 is TGTGCCTGGAGTGTCTTAGGAAAGGGACCCTCAGGGACCCAGTACTTC.

The chain couples TRBV2 to TRBJ2-2; perhaps TRBD1 as D (6 bases). The CDR3 spans 13 residues. The germline V gene encodes CDR1 SNHLY and CDR2 FYNNEI. With 2 bases removed from V and 16 bases from J, the gap between germline ends came to 17 bases. The CDR3 DNA reads as TGTGCCAGCAGTGAAATGAGCAGGGGCCGTCAGTTTTTT. Residues: CASSEMSRGRQFF. Full variable domain (remainder filled in from reference TRBV2 and TRBJ2-2): EPEVTQTPSHQVTQMGQEVILRCVPISNHLYFYWYRQILGQKVEFLVSFYNNEISEKSEIFDDQFSVERPDGSNFTLKIRSTKLEDSAMYFCASSEMSRGRQFFGEGSRLTVL.

By share of the sample, this clone is medium-sized (0.01 to 0.1%). The rearrangement links TRBV11-3 to TRBJ2-7; a weak D match, TRBD2 (6 bases). Per the germline V gene, CDR1 is SGHNT and CDR2 is YENEEA. V shed 0 bases and J shed 0 bases, with 12 bases lying between them. The CDR3 consists of 16 residues. The CDR3 sequence is CASSLERGGGSYEQYF. DNA for the CDR3: TGTGCCAGCAGCTTAGAGCGGGGTGGGGGCTCCTACGAGCAGTACTTC.

The chain carries TRBV28 and TRBJ2-7, with 12 nucleotides matching TRBD2. CDR3 size: 18 residues. The germline gives CDR1 MDHEN, CDR2 SYDVKM. Trimming removed 5 bases from V and 7 bases from J; junction bases left unmatched: 18. The CDR3 is CASSPPGELAGGTGEQYF. The CDR3 coding sequence is TGTGCCAGCAGTCCTCCGGGGGAACTAGCGGGAGGAACAGGAGAGCAGTACTTC.

The V call is TRBV4-3, the J call TRBJ2-1; 7 bases match TRBD2. This CDR3 is 15 amino acids long. Germline CDR1 is LGHNA and CDR2 is YSLEER. V shed 6 bases and J 6 bases; nucleotides not matched to a gene: 11. CDR3 region: CASRPGLAASNEQFF. The CDR3 coding sequence is TGCGCCAGCAGACCGGGGCTAGCGGCCTCCAATGAGCAGTTCTTC.

V is TRBV29-1 and J is TRBJ1-6, with D unresolved. V gave up 4 bases and J gave up 5 bases, with 9 bases separating them. The CDR3 sequence is 13 residues long. In germline, CDR1 is SQVTM, CDR2 ANQGSEA. For the CDR3, the DNA is TGCAGCGTTGCCCAGTTTGATAATTCACCCCTCCACTTT. This encodes CSVAQFDNSPLHF.

This clone was observed a few times. V and J are TRBV7-8 and TRBJ2-1; no clear D gene. The germline V gene encodes CDR1 SGHVS and CDR2 FQNEAQ. The germline V and J ends were trimmed by 1 base and 4 bases, with 8 bases remaining between them. The CDR3 covers 14 residues. CDR3 nucleotides: TGTGCCAGCAGCTTAGTAACGGTATACAATGAGCAGTTCTTC. The encoded protein is CASSLVTVYNEQFF.

The chain couples TRBV5-1 to TRBJ2-2; the D gene is possibly TRBD2 (7 bases). The V gene lost 1 base and the J gene lost 7 bases, with 17 bases spanning the gap. Per germline, CDR1 SGHRS and CDR2 YFSETQ. This CDR3 has 16 amino acids. CDR3 amino acids: CASSLRRGPLGGELFF. The CDR3 DNA follows: TGCGCCAGCAGCTTGAGGCGGGGGCCCCTCGGCGGGGAGCTGTTTTTT.

This chain connects TRBV21-1 to TRBJ1-5; TRBD1, the D gene given by the table, was not confirmed from the DNA. TRBV21-1 is a recognized pseudogene. This CDR3 has 15 residues. The CDR3 reads CARKETGAKNQPQHF. In DNA, the CDR3 is TGTGCCCGTAAGGAGACAGGAGCTAAAAATCAGCCCCAGCATTTT.

The V gene is TRBV7-9, the J gene TRBJ1-4; D perhaps matches TRBD1 (5 bases). Germline CDR1 is SEHNR and CDR2 is FQNEAQ (reference sequence). The CDR3 totals 17 residues. V lost 5 bases and J 0 bases, leaving 16 bases between the germline ends. Here the CDR3 DNA reads TGTGCCAGCAGCCCGAGGCAGGGAGGCGCAACTAATGAAAAACTGTTTTTT. This encodes CASSPRQGGATNEKLFF.

The chain employs TRBV19 and TRBJ1-5, with D maybe TRBD1 (5 bases). The CDR3 has 15 amino acids. The V and J ends lost 4 bases and 7 bases respectively, with 17 bases between them. Germline values: CDR1 LNHDA, CDR2 SQIVND (reference sequence). The CDR3 sequence is CASSTTGGKRQPQHF. The CDR3 DNA reads TGTGCCAGTAGTACAACGGGGGGGAAGCGGCAGCCCCAGCATTTT.

This chain links TRBV28 with TRBJ1-5; D perhaps matches TRBD1 (6 bases). The V end was cut by 2 bases, the J end by 2 bases, with 16 bases between. CDR3 size: 17 residues. Germline V CDR1 and CDR2: MDHEN, SYDVKM. The CDR3 sequence is CASSLGRGVGGNQPQHF. CDR3 coding DNA: TGTGCCAGCAGTTTAGGGAGGGGGGTTGGAGGCAATCAGCCCCAGCATTTT.

This clone was recorded only once. The chain has TRBV18 and TRBJ2-3; D possibly corresponds to TRBD1 (5 bases). Germline CDR1 and CDR2: KGHSH and LQKENI. V was pared by 3 bases and J by 3 bases, with 13 bases between. This CDR3 spans 15 amino acids. The CDR3 coding sequence is TGTGCCAGCTCACCGGCAGGGTACGAGACAGATACGCAGTATTTT. The encoded protein is CASSPAGYETDTQYF.

There are a few counts of this clone. The V call is TRBV30, the J call TRBJ1-1; 7 nucleotides agree with TRBD1. In germline, CDR1 is GTSNPN, CDR2 SVGIG (reference sequence). V lost 5 bases, J lost 0 bases, and 0 bases stayed unmatched. CDR3 length: 12 residues. CDR3 residues: CAWDRVNTEAFF. The DNA for the CDR3 is TGTGCCTGGGACAGGGTGAACACTGAAGCTTTCTTT.

This clone showed up just once. CDR3 DNA sequence: TGTGCCAGCAGTCGGACAGGAGGAAATGAAAAACTGTTTTTT. Protein sequence: CASSRTGGNEKLFF. The chain recombines TRBV6-6 with TRBJ1-4, with 7 bases aligning to TRBD1. Germline CDR1 reads MNHNY; CDR2 reads SVGAGI (reference sequence). Trimming cost V 5 bases and J 5 bases; bases outside gene matches: 5. The CDR3 runs 14 residues.

The J gene is TRBJ1-5, the V gene TRBV28; TRBD1 aligns across 7 bases. V gave up 6 bases and J gave up 3 bases; unmatched junction bases: 5. CDR1 is MDHEN, CDR2 SYDVKM, per germline. The CDR3 is made up of 14 amino acids. CDR3 residues: CASSSTGNNQPQHF. The CDR3 DNA reads TGTGCCAGCAGCTCGACAGGGAACAATCAGCCCCAGCATTTT.

CDR3 protein: CASSIGQVGNIQYF. In nucleotides, the CDR3 is TGTGCCAGTAGTATAGGCCAGGTCGGAAACATTCAGTACTTC. This chain uses TRBV19 with TRBJ2-4; D not certain. Germline V gene sequence: CDR1 LNHDA, CDR2 SQIVND (reference sequence). The CDR3 contains 14 residues. V was trimmed by 1 base and J by 6 bases, leaving 10 bases between them.

V gene TRBV30 combines with J gene TRBJ1-2; D is ambiguous. This CDR3 comprises 14 residues. V lost 1 base to trimming and J lost 0 bases, with 9 bases between them. Germline CDR1 GTSNPN, CDR2 SVGIG (reference sequence). CDR3 sequence reads: CAWSDPHTNYGYTF. The CDR3 DNA is TGTGCCTGGAGTGACCCCCATACTAACTATGGCTACACCTTC.

This clone was observed a single time. The chain joins TRBV7-9 to TRBJ2-1, with a tentative D call TRBD2 (6 bases). The V gene lost 7 bases and the J gene lost 0 bases, with 10 bases spanning the gap. Germline V lookup: CDR1 SEHNR, CDR2 FQNEAQ (reference sequence). The CDR3 extends over 14 amino acids. This chain's CDR3 is CASTLASSYNEQFF. In DNA form, the CDR3 reads TGTGCCAGCACACTAGCAAGCTCCTACAATGAGCAGTTCTTC.

The rearrangement uses TRBV19 and TRBJ1-2; 7 bases are shared with TRBD1. The V and J ends lost 5 bases and 4 bases, in that order; junction bases with no gene match: 13. Germline V lookup: CDR1 LNHDA, CDR2 SQIVND (reference sequence). This CDR3 spans 16 amino acids. The CDR3 DNA sequence: TGTGCCAGTAGTGTCACCGGGACAGTTCTTGGCTATGGCTACACCTTC. It specifies CASSVTGTVLGYGYTF.

This clone has just a few counts. V usage is TRBV10-3 and J usage is TRBJ2-2; 7 bases map to TRBD2. Germline CDR1 ENHRY, CDR2 SYGVKD. Trimming at V came to 4 bases and at J to 4 bases, leaving 9 bases not matched to a gene. The CDR3 length is 16 residues. DNA of the CDR3: TGTGCCATCAGTGGCGCATCTAGCGGAAGCACCGGGGAGCTGTTTTTT. Protein product: CAISGASSGSTGELFF.

This chain connects TRBV6-1 to TRBJ1-3, with D uncertain. The germline V gene encodes CDR1 MNHNS and CDR2 SASEGT. The CDR3 has 15 residues. Trimming stripped 1 base from V and 0 bases from J, with 7 bases between. CDR3 coding DNA: TGTGCCAGCAGTGAAGGCAGCCCCTCTGGAAACACCATATATTTT. It encodes CASSEGSPSGNTIYF.

The V call is TRBV6-5, the J call TRBJ1-1; the D gene is possibly TRBD1 (5 bases). This CDR3 is 14 amino acids long. Germline CDR1 MNHEY, CDR2 SVGAGI. Trimming shortened V by 4 bases and J by 6 bases, and 15 bases separated the two germline ends. The CDR3 loop reads CASSSGTPVAEAFF. CDR3 in DNA: TGTGCCAGCAGTTCCGGGACCCCGGTGGCTGAAGCTTTCTTT.